This is a list of T cell receptor beta chains from one sample in a study of a mutant IDH1 vaccine in newly diagnosed glioma. Assay used: immunoSEQ multiplex PCR; TCRdb lists only in-frame clones, some missing. Of tens of thousands of clones listed, about 78% were seen once; the top ten hold about 6.3%. Their target antigens are unknown. The sample here was PBMCs, taken from a glioma patient whose treatment included an IDH1 peptide vaccine. These receptors all stem from a woman aged 40 to 55 with glioma. Some clones in this sample may be carry-over from other donors' samples. CDR3s include the opening cysteine and the closing phenylalanine or tryptophan. A D gene is named only where the DNA matches it firmly. Clone size, where shown, is once, few, many, or a class for clones that have expanded.

d_gene,abundance,j_gene,v_gene,len,CDR3aa,CDR3nt
.,.,TRBJ2-5,TRBV7-9,13,CASSSQGRETQYF,TGTGCCAGCAGCTCTCAGGGGAGGGAGACCCAGTACTTC
.,.,TRBJ2-4,TRBV5-1,13,CASSSGGGAIQYF,TGCGCCAGCAGCTCCGGAGGAGGGGCCATTCAGTACTTC
TRBD1,few,TRBJ1-1,TRBV6-1,13,CASSGQENTEAFF,TGTGCCAGCAGCGGACAGGAGAACACTGAAGCTTTCTTT
.,.,TRBJ1-1,TRBV6-5,12,CASRGEGTEAFF,TGTGCCAGCAGGGGGGAGGGAACTGAAGCTTTCTTT
TRBD1,.,TRBJ2-7,TRBV28,13,CASSLTGLHEQYF,TGTGCCAGCAGTTTGACAGGGCTGCACGAGCAGTACTTC
TRBD1,.,TRBJ1-1,TRBV7-9,13,CASNLPGGTEAFF,TGTGCCAGCAACCTTCCAGGGGGCACTGAAGCTTTCTTT
.,.,TRBJ2-7,TRBV20-1,11,CSARSAGEQYF,TGCAGTGCTAGATCTGCGGGCGAGCAGTACTTC
.,.,TRBJ1-2,TRBV7-9,14,CAGSSSGRTVGYTF,TGTGCCGGCAGCTCCTCTGGTCGGACAGTCGGCTACACCTTC
TRBD2,.,TRBJ2-3,TRBV7-9,13,CASAGGGTDTQYF,TGTGCTTCAGCTGGGGGGGGCACAGATACGCAGTATTTT
.,.,TRBJ2-7,TRBV4-2,14,CASSLAGGRDEQYF,TGTGCCAGCAGCCTGGCCGGCGGGCGGGACGAGCAGTACTTC
TRBD2,.,TRBJ2-2,TRBV4-2,16,CASSQDLSGRTGELFF,TGTGCCAGCAGCCAAGATCTTAGCGGGAGAACCGGGGAGCTGTTTTTT
.,.,TRBJ2-1,TRBV5-5,11,CASSPNNEQFF,TGTGCCAGCAGCCCTAACAATGAGCAGTTCTTC
TRBD1,once,TRBJ2-2,TRBV9,16,CASSVGDRIDTGELFF,TGTGCCAGCAGCGTAGGGGACAGGATAGACACCGGGGAGCTGTTTTTT
.,.,TRBJ2-7,TRBV29-1,11,CSVVQEGEQYF,TGCAGCGTTGTCCAAGAAGGGGAGCAGTACTTC
TRBD1,.,TRBJ1-5,TRBV23-1,16,CASSQSADRETQPQHF,TGCGCCAGCAGTCAATCGGCGGACAGGGAGACTCAGCCCCAGCATTTT
TRBD1,.,TRBJ1-5,TRBV6-5,14,CASRQGAQGQPQHF,TGTGCCAGCAGACAGGGGGCTCAGGGTCAGCCCCAGCATTTT
.,.,TRBJ2-5,TRBV2,15,CASTRQGGPEETQYF,TGTGCCAGCACCAGGCAGGGGGGGCCCGAAGAGACCCAGTACTTC
.,.,TRBJ2-3,TRBV27,14,CASSLGGRTDTQYF,TGTGCCAGCAGTCTCGGGGGCCGCACAGATACGCAGTATTTT
.,few,TRBJ2-5,TRBV20-1,11,CSAYYTETQYF,TGCAGTGCATACTACACGGAGACCCAGTACTTC
.,.,TRBJ1-1,TRBV19,13,CASSIKRGIEAFF,TGTGCCAGTAGTATTAAGCGAGGGATTGAAGCTTTCTTT
TRBD2,many,TRBJ2-3,TRBV5-1,14,CASSPGTSLDTQYF,TGCGCCAGCAGCCCCGGGACTAGTCTGGATACGCAGTATTTT
.,.,TRBJ2-2,TRBV5-4,15,CASSLDSGGNGELFF,TGTGCCAGCAGCTTGGATTCGGGGGGCAACGGGGAGCTGTTTTTT